These 13 T cell receptor beta chains were all obtained from the same sample, sequenced in a study of Graves' ophthalmopathy and Graves' hyperthyroidism. Transcripts of RNA were the source for amplifying TCR beta CDR3 regions. HTBI-primed RT-PCR formed the first round, and a multiplex PCR formed the second. One entry per CDR3 protein, called by TCRdb with MiXCR from the multiplex PCR reads. This sample has about 550,000 distinct CDR3 sequences, with just under 40% found just once. Sample: peripheral blood or thyroid tissue (not recorded which). The receptors originated from an adult man with Graves' hyperthyroidism.

This clonotype was seen many times. The chain has TRBV7-6 and TRBJ2-7; D not certain. Germline loops: CDR1 SGHVS, CDR2 FNYEAQ. V was clipped by 1 base and J by 0 bases, with 7 bases between them. This CDR3 has 14 residues. The CDR3 loop reads CASSLDTASYEQYF. The CDR3 DNA follows: TGTGCCAGCAGCTTAGACACGGCCTCCTACGAGCAGTACTTC.

The chain is built from TRBV9 and TRBJ2-7; D not resolved. The CDR3 length is 15 residues. Trimming cost V 0 bases and J 4 bases, with 14 bases left between them. Germline V gene lookup returns CDR1 SGDLS and CDR2 YYNGEE. In DNA form, the CDR3 reads TGTGCCAGCAGCGTAGGGGAAGGGTCGATATACGAGCAGTACTTC. Translated: CASSVGEGSIYEQYF.

A note on this clonotype: A much larger clone sits a single nucleotide away, making a read error possible. This chain links TRBV10-3 with TRBJ2-7; D is unresolved. This CDR3 region has 12 residues. Germline-derived CDR1 and CDR2 are ENHRY and SYGVKD. The CDR3 loop is CAISDQSYEQCF. The CDR3, as DNA: TGTGCCATCAGTGACCAAAGCTACGAGCAGTGCTTC.

In this sample, this clonotype turned up a few times. This chain connects TRBV29-1 to TRBJ2-1; D gene unclear. With 4 bases removed from V and 9 bases from J, the gap between germline ends came to 7 bases. CDR1 is SQVTM, CDR2 ANQGSEA, per germline. This CDR3 has 10 amino acids. The CDR3 loop is CSVGKGEQFF. The CDR3 region has the DNA TGCAGCGTTGGAAAGGGTGAGCAGTTCTTC.

This clonotype was seen ten or more times. The V and J genes are TRBV12-3 or TRBV12-4 and TRBJ1-1; D unclear. The V gene lost 4 bases and the J gene lost 8 bases, with 20 bases spanning the gap. The CDR3 runs to 15 residues. In DNA, the CDR3 is TGTGCCAGCAGTTCCTCGCCTCGTACTCGGTTAGAAGCTTTCTTT. It is translated as CASSSSPRTRLEAFF.

This clonotype was picked up many times. In DNA form, the CDR3 reads TGTGCCAGCAGCTTAGGGCAGGGGCTGACCTACGAGCAGTACTTC. Protein product: CASSLGQGLTYEQYF. The rearrangement uses TRBV7-6 and TRBJ2-7, with D possibly being TRBD1 (6 bases). This CDR3 contains 15 residues. V dropped 1 base and J dropped 2 bases, with 12 bases sitting between them. Germline V lookup: CDR1 SGHVS, CDR2 FNYEAQ.

This clonotype has a count of ten or more. This chain connects TRBV6-1 to TRBJ1-1; D is possibly TRBD1 (5 bases). The germline CDR1 and CDR2 sequences are MNHNS and SASEGT. The CDR3 has 12 amino acids. V lost 7 bases and J 0 bases, leaving 6 bases between the germline ends. The CDR3 reads CASTGLNTEAFF. CDR3 in DNA: TGTGCCAGCACAGGGTTGAACACTGAAGCTTTCTTT.

The rearrangement joins TRBV7-3 to TRBJ1-2; D is uncertain. The CDR3 has 19 residues. In germline, CDR1 is SGHTA, CDR2 FQGTGA. Deletions cut 6 bases from V and 0 bases from J, with 26 bases between. CDR3 residues: CASRQTRLHYFGANYGYTF. For the CDR3, the DNA is TGTGCCAGCAGACAAACCAGATTACACTACTTTGGAGCTAACTATGGCTACACCTTC.

This chain uses TRBV5-1 with TRBJ2-3; 9 bases match TRBD2. The germline CDR1 and CDR2 sequences are SGHRS and YFSETQ. V lost 4 bases, J lost 2 bases, and 5 bases stayed unmatched. CDR3 size: 15 residues. The CDR3 loop reads CASSPGTSPTDTQYF. For the CDR3, the DNA is TGCGCCAGCAGCCCCGGGACTAGCCCCACAGATACGCAGTATTTT.

This clonotype has a count of ten or more. The genes are TRBV12-3 or TRBV12-4 and TRBJ2-7, with 8 bases that match TRBD1. The CDR3 is made up of 15 amino acids. V lost 2 bases and J lost 3; bases outside the gene matches: 6. CDR3 bases: TGTGCCAGCAGTTTAATACAGGGGGGAGGCTACGAGCAGTACTTC. Protein product: CASSLIQGGGYEQYF.

This clonotype came up many times. The rearrangement uses TRBV7-2 and TRBJ2-2; D may be TRBD2 (5 bases). CDR3 length: 17 amino acids. Germline loops: CDR1 SGHTA, CDR2 FQGNSA. V shed 1 base and J shed 0 bases, with 12 bases lying between them. Here the CDR3 DNA reads TGTGCCAGCAGCTTAGGTGCCGGCGGGCCGAACACCGGGGAGCTGTTTTTT. It yields the protein CASSLGAGGPNTGELFF. Using reference TRBV7-2 and TRBJ2-2 for the parts outside the CDR3, the full variable domain is GAGVSQSPSNKVTEKGKDVELRCDPISGHTALYWYRQSLGQGLEFLIYFQGNSAPDKSGLPSDRFSAERTGGSVSTLTIQRTQQEDSAVYLCASSLGAGGPNTGELFFGEGSRLTVL.

This clonotype was counted only a few times. The J gene is TRBJ1-6, the V gene TRBV30; D gene ambiguous. Germline CDR1 GTSNPN, CDR2 SVGIG (reference sequence). V dropped 2 bases and J dropped 13 bases, with 9 bases sitting between them. This CDR3 is built from 11 residues. CDR3 nucleotides: TGTGCCTGGAGTTATGTAGGGCCCCTCCACTTT. Protein product: CAWSYVGPLHF.

This chain's CDR3 is CASSTPRARTSYNEQFF. CDR3 in DNA: TGTGCCAGCAGCACCCCTAGGGCCAGAACCTCCTACAATGAGCAGTTCTTC. V usage is TRBV7-8 and J usage is TRBJ2-5; D gene unclear. The end of the DNA is better explained by TRBJ2-1, so the J call may be wrong. This CDR3 has 17 residues. CDR1 SGHVS and CDR2 FQNEAQ come from the germline V gene.